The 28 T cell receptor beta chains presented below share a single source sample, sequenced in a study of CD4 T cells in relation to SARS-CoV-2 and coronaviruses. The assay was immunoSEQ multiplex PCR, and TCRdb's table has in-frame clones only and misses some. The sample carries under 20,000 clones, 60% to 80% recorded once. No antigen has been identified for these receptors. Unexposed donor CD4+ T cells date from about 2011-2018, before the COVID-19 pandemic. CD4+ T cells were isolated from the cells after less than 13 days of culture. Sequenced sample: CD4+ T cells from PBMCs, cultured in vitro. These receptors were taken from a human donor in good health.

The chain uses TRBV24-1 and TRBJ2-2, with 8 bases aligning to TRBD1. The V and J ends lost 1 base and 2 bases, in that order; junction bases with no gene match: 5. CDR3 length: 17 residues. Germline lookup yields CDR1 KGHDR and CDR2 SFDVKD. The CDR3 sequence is CATSDLGAGGNTGELFF. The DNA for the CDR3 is TGTGCCACCAGTGATTTAGGGGCAGGGGGCAACACCGGGGAGCTGTTTTTT.

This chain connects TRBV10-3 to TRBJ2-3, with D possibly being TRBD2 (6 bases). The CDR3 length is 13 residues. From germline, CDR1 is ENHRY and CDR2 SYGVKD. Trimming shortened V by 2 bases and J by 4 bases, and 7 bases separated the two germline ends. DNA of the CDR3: TGTGCCATCAGTGAGGCGGGATCAGATACGCAGTATTTT. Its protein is CAISEAGSDTQYF.

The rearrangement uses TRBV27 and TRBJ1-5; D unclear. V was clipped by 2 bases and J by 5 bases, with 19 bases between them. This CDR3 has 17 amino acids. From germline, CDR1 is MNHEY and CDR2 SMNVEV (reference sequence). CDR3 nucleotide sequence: TGTGCCAGCAGTTTACCCTCCGGGGAGATAGTTGATCAGCCCCAGCATTTT. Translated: CASSLPSGEIVDQPQHF.

The CDR3 coding sequence is TGTGCCAGCAGTGACAGGACTGAAGCTTTCTTT. Its translation: CASSDRTEAFF. The chain links TRBV12-3 or TRBV12-4 to TRBJ1-1; maybe TRBD1 (6 bases). This CDR3 is 11 amino acids long. V gave up 5 bases and J gave up 5 bases, with 6 bases separating them.

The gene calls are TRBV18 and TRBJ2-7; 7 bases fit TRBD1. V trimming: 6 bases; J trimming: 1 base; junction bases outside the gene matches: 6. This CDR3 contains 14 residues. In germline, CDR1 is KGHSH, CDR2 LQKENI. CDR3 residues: CASSPGTASYEQYF. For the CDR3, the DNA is TGTGCCAGCTCCCCCGGGACAGCATCCTACGAGCAGTACTTC.

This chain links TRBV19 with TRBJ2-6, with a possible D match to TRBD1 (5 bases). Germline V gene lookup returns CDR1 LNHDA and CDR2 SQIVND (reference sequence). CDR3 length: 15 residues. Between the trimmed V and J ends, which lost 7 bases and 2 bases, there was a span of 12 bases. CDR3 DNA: TGTGCCAGTAACAAGGGGATGACTGGGGCCAACGTCCTGACTTTC. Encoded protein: CASNKGMTGANVLTF.

The CDR3, as DNA: TGTGCCAGCAGCTTAGATCCGAACACTGAAGCTTTCTTT. This encodes CASSLDPNTEAFF. The chain employs TRBV7-9 and TRBJ1-1, with D uncertain. The CDR3 runs to 13 residues. V dropped 1 base and J dropped 1 base, with 4 bases sitting between them. The germline CDR1 and CDR2 sequences are SEHNR and FQNEAQ (reference sequence).

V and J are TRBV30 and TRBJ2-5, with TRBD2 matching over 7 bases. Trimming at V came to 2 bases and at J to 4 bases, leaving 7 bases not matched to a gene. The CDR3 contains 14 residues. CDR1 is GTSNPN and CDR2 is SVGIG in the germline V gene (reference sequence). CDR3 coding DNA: TGTGCCTGGAGTTCCGGGGGGTTCGTAGAGACCCAGTACTTC. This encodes CAWSSGGFVETQYF.

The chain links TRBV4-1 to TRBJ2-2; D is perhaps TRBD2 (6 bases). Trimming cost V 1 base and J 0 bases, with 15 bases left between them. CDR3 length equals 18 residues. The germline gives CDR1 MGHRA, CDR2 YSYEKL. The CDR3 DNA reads TGCGCCAGCAGCCAAGCCGCCAGTAGCGGACCGAACACCGGGGAGCTGTTTTTT. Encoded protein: CASSQAASSGPNTGELFF.

CDR3 DNA sequence: TGTGCCAGCAGTCCCACGGGGAGGCAGTTCTTC. Translated: CASSPTGRQFF. V gene TRBV28 combines with J gene TRBJ2-1, with D maybe TRBD2 (5 bases). Germline-derived CDR1 and CDR2 are MDHEN and SYDVKM. V was shortened by 5 bases and J by 12 bases, with 11 bases between the two germline ends. The CDR3 spans 11 residues.

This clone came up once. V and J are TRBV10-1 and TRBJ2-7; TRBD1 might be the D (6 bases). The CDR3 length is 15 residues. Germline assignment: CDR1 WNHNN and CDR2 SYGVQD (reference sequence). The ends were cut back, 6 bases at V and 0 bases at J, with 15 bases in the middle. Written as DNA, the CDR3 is TGCGCCAGCAGGCGCAGGGGCCCCAGCTCCTACGAGCAGTACTTC. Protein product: CASRRRGPSSYEQYF.

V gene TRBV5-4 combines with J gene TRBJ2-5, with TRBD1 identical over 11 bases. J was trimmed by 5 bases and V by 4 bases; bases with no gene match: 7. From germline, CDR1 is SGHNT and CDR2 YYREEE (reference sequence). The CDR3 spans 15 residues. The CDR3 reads CASSPPGQGEETQYF. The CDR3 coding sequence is TGTGCCAGCAGCCCTCCGGGACAGGGGGAGGAGACCCAGTACTTC.

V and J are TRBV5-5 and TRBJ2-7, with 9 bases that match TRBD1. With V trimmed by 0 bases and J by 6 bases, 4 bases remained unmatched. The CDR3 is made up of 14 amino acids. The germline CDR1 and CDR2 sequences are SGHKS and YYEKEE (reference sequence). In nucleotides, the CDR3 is TGTGCCAGCAGCTTGGTGCGACAGGGGGGCGAGCAGTACTTC. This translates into CASSLVRQGGEQYF.

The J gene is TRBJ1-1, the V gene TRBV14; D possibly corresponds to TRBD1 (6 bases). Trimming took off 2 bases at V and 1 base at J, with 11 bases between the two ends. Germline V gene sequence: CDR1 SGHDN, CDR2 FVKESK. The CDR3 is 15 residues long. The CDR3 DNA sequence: TGTGCCAGCAGCCAATACAGGGAACAGAACACTGAAGCTTTCTTT. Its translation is CASSQYREQNTEAFF.

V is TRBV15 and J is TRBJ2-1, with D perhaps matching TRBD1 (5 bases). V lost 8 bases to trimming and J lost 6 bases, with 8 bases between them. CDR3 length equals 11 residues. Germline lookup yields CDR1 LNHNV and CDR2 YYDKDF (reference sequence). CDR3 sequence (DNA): TGTGCCACCGCCAGGGCCAATGAGCAGTTCTTC. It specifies CATARANEQFF.

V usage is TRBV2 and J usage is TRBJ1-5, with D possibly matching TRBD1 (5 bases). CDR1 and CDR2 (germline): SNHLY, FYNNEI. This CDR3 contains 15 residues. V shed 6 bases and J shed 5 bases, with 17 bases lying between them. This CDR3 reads CASSQGQREDQPQHF. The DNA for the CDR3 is TGTGCCAGCAGCCAGGGTCAAAGGGAAGATCAGCCCCAGCATTTT.

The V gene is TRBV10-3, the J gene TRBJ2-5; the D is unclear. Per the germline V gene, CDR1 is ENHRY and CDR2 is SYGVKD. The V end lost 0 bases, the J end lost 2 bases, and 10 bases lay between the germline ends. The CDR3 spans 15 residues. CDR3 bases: TGTGCCATCAGTGAGTCCGCAGGAACACAAGAGACCCAGTACTTC. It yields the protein CAISESAGTQETQYF.

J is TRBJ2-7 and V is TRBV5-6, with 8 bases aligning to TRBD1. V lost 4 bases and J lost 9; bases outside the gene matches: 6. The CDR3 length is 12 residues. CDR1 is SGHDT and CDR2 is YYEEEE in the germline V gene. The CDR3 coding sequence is TGTGCCAGCAGCCGCGGACAGGGAGGGCAGTACTTC. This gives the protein CASSRGQGGQYF.

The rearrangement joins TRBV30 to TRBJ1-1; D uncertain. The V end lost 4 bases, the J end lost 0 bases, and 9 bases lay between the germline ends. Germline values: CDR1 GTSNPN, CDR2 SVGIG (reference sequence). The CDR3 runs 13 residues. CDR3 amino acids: CAWTHRVNTEAFF. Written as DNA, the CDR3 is TGTGCCTGGACGCACCGGGTGAACACTGAAGCTTTCTTT. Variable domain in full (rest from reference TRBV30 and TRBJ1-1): SQTIHQWPATLVQPVGSPLSLECTVEGTSNPNLYWYRQAAGRGLQLLFYSVGIGQISSEVPQNLSASRPQDRQFILSSKKLLLSDSGFYLCAWTHRVNTEAFFGQGTRLTVV.

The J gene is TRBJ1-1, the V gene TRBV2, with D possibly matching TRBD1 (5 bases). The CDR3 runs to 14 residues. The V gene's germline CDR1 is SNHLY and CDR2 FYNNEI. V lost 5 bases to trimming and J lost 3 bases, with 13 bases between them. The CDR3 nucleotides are TGTGCCAGCAGTATCTCGGAAGGGGACACTGAAGCTTTCTTT. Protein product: CASSISEGDTEAFF. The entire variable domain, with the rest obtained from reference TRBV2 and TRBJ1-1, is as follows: EPEVTQTPSHQVTQMGQEVILRCVPISNHLYFYWYRQILGQKVEFLVSFYNNEISEKSEIFDDQFSVERPDGSNFTLKIRSTKLEDSAMYFCASSISEGDTEAFFGQGTRLTVV.

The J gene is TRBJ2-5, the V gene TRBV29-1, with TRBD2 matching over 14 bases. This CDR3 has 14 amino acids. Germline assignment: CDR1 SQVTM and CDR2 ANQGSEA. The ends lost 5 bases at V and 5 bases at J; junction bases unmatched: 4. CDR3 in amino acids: CSVSRTSGRETQYF. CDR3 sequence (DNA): TGCAGCGTTTCCAGGACTAGCGGGAGGGAGACCCAGTACTTC.

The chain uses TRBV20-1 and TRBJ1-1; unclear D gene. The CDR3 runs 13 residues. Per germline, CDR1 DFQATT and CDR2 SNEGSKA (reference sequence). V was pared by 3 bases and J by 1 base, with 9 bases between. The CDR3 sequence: CSASLFGNTEAFF. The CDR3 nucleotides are TGCAGTGCTAGTCTTTTCGGGAACACTGAAGCTTTCTTT.

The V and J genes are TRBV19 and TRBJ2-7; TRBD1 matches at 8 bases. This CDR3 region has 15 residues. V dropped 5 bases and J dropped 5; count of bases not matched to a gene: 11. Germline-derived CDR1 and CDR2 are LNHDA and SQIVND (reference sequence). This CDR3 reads CASSDRAQGAHEQYF. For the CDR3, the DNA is TGTGCCAGTAGTGATCGCGCTCAGGGGGCCCACGAGCAGTACTTC. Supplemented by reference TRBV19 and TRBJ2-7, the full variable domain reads DGGITQSPKYLFRKEGQNVTLSCEQNLNHDAMYWYRQDPGQGLRLIYYSQIVNDFQKGDIAEGYSVSREKKESFPLTVTSAQKNPTAFYLCASSDRAQGAHEQYFGPGTRLTVT.

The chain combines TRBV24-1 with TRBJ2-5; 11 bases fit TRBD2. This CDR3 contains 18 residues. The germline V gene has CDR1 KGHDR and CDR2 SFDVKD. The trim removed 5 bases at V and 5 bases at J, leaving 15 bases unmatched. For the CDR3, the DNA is TGTGCCACCAGTGTTCCCTCTTCTACTAGCGGGAGCGGCGAGACCCAGTACTTC. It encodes CATSVPSSTSGSGETQYF.

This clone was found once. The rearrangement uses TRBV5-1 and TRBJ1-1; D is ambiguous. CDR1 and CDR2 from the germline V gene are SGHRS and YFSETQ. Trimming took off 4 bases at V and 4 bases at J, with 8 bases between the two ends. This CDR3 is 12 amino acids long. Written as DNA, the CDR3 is TGCGCCAGCAGCCCGACGGGCACTGAAGCTTTCTTT. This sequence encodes CASSPTGTEAFF. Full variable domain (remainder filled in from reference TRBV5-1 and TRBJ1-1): KAGVTQTPRYLIKTRGQQVTLSCSPISGHRSVSWYQQTPGQGLQFLFEYFSETQRNKGNFPGRFSGRQFSNSRSEMNVSTLELGDSALYLCASSPTGTEAFFGQGTRLTVV.

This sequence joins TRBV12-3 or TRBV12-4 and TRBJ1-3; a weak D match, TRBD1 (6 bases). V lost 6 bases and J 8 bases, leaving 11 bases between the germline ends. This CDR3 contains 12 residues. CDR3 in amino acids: CASSPRGHTIYF. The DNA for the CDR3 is TGTGCCAGCAGCCCCAGGGGACACACCATATATTTT.

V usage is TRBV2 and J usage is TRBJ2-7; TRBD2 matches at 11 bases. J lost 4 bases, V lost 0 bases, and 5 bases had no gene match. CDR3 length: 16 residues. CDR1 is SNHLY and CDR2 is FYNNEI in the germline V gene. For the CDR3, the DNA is TGTGCCAGCAGTGAAGCGCGACCTAGCGGGGGGTACGAGCAGTACTTC. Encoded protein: CASSEARPSGGYEQYF.

The CDR3 protein is CAWSLGWGQRNNEQFF. The CDR3 bases are TGTGCCTGGAGCTTGGGTTGGGGACAGAGAAACAATGAGCAGTTCTTC. The rearrangement uses TRBV30 and TRBJ2-1; 7 bases match TRBD1. Per germline, CDR1 GTSNPN and CDR2 SVGIG (reference sequence). The CDR3 loop spans 16 amino acids. Losses at the gene ends were 3 bases for V and 5 bases for J; bases not matched to a gene: 13.